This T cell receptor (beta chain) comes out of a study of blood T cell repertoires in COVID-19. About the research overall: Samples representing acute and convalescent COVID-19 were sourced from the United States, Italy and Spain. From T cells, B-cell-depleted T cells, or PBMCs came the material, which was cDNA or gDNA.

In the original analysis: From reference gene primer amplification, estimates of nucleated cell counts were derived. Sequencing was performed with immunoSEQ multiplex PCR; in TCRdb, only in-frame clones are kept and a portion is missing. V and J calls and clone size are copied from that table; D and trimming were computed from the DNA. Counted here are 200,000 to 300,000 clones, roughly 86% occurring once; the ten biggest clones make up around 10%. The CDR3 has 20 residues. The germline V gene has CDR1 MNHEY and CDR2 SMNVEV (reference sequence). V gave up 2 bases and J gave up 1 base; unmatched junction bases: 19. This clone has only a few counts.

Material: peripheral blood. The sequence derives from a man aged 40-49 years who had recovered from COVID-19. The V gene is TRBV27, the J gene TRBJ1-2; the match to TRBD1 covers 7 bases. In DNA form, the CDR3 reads TGTGCCAGCAGTTTAAGGGCCCCAGGGGGACTAGCTAGGGGTAACTATGGCTACACCTTC. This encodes CASSLRAPGGLARGNYGYTF.